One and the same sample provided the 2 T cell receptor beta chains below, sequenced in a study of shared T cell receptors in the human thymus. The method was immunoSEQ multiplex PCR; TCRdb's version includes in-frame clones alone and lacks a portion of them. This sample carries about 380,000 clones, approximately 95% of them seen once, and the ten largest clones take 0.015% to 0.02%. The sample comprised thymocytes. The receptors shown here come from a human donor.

This CDR3 is CASSLPARENHEQYF. DNA for the CDR3: TGTGCCAGCAGCTTGCCGGCCCGAGAAAACCACGAGCAGTACTTC. This chain uses TRBV5-5 with TRBJ2-7; D gene ambiguous. This CDR3 is 15 amino acids long. Germline V lookup: CDR1 SGHKS, CDR2 YYEKEE (reference sequence). V dropped 1 base and J dropped 5 bases, with 16 bases sitting between them.

This CDR3 reads CASSHRSKLKREETQYF. CDR3 DNA sequence: TGTGCCAGCAGCCACCGGTCGAAATTAAAGAGAGAGGAGACCCAGTACTTC. The chain recombines TRBV4-2 with TRBJ2-5; D is unresolved. V was clipped by 3 bases and J by 5 bases, with 22 bases between them. CDR1 and CDR2 from the germline V gene are LGHNA and YNFKEQ. The CDR3 loop spans 17 amino acids.